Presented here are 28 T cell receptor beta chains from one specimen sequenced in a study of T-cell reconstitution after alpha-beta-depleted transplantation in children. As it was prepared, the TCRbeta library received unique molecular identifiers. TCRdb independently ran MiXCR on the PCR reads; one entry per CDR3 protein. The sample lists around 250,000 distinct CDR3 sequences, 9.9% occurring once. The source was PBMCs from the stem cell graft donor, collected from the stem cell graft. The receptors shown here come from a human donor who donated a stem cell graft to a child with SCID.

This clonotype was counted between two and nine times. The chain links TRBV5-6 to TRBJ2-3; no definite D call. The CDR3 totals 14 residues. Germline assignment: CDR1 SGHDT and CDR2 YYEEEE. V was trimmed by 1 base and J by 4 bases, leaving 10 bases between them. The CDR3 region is CASSLITASDTQYF. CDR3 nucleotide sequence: TGTGCCAGCAGCTTGATAACAGCTTCAGATACGCAGTATTTT.

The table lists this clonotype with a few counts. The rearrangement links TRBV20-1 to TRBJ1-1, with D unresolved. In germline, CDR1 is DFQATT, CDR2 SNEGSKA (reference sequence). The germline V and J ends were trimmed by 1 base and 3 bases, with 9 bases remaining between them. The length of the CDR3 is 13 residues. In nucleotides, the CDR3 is TGCAGTGCTAGAGGTCGGCCCTACACTGAAGCTTTCTTT. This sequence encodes CSARGRPYTEAFF.

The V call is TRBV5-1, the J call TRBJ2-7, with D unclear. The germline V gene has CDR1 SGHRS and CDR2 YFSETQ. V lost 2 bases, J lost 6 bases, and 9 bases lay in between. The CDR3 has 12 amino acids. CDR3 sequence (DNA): TGCGCCAGCAGCTTATCGGGCCGCGAGCAGTACTTC. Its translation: CASSLSGREQYF. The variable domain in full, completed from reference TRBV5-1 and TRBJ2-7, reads KAGVTQTPRYLIKTRGQQVTLSCSPISGHRSVSWYQQTPGQGLQFLFEYFSETQRNKGNFPGRFSGRQFSNSRSEMNVSTLELGDSALYLCASSLSGREQYFGPGTRLTVT.

The CDR3 reads CASSFSGGVNQPQHF. The CDR3 bases are TGTGCCAGCAGTTTCTCAGGGGGCGTCAATCAGCCCCAGCATTTT. The chain joins TRBV6-5 to TRBJ1-5; 8 bases agree with TRBD1. V was clipped by 4 bases and J by 3 bases; unmatched bases: 5. Germline CDR1 MNHEY, CDR2 SVGAGI. The length of the CDR3 is 15 residues.

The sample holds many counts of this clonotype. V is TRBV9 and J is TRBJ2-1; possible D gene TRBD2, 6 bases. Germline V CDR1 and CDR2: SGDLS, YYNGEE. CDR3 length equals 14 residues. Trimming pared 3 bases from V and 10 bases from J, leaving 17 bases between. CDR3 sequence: CASSARDGRWEQFF. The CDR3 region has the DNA TGTGCCAGCAGCGCCCGGGACGGGAGATGGGAGCAGTTCTTC.

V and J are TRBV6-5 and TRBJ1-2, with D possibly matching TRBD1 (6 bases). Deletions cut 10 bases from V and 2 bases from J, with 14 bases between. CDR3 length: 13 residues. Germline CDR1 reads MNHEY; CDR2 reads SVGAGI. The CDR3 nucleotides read TGTGCCACCACCCCGCAGGGGAACTATGGCTACACCTTC. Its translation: CATTPQGNYGYTF.

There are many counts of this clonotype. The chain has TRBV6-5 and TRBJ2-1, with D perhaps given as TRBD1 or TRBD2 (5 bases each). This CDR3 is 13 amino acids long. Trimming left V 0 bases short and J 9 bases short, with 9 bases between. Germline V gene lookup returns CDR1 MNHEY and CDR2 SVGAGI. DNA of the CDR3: TGTGCCAGCAGTTACTCGCCTGGGGGTGAGCAGTTCTTC. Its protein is CASSYSPGGEQFF.

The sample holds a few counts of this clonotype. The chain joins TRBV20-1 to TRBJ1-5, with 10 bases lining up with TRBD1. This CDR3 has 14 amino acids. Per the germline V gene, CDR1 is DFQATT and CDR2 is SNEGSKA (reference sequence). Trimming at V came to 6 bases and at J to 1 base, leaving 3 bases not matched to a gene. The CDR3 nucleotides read TGCAGTGCCCGGACAGGGGGGAGCAATCAGCCCCAGCATTTT. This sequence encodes CSARTGGSNQPQHF.

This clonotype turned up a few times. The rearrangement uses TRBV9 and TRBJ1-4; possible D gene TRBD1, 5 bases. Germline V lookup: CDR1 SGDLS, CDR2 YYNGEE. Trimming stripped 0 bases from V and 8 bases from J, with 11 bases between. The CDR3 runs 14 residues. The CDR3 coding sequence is TGTGCCAGCAGCGTAGGCCGTCAGGGAGAAAAACTGTTTTTT. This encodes CASSVGRQGEKLFF.

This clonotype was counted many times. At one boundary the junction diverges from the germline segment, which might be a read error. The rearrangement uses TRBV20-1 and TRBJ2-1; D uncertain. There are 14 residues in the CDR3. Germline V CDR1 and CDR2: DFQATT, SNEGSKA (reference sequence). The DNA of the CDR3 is TGCAGTGCTAGCGTCCTCGGTTCCTCCAATGAGCAGTTCTTC. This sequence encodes CSASVLGSSNEQFF.

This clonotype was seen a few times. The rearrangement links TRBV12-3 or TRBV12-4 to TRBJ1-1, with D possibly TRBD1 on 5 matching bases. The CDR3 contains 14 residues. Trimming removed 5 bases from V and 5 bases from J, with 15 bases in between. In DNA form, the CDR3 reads TGTGCCAGCAGTGTCACAGGACGAACGACTGAAGCTTTCTTT. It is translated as CASSVTGRTTEAFF.

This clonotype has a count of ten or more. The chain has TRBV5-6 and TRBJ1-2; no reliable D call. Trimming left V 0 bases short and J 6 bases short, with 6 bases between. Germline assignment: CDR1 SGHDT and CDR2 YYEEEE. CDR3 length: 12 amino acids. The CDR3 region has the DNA TGTGCCAGCAGCTTGGTGGTGGATGGCTACACCTTC. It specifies CASSLVVDGYTF.

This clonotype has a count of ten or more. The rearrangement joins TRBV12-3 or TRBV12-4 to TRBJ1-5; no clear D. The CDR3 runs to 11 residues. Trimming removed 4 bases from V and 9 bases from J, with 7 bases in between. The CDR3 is CASSSGWPQHF. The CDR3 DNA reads TGTGCCAGCAGTTCCGGGTGGCCCCAGCATTTT.

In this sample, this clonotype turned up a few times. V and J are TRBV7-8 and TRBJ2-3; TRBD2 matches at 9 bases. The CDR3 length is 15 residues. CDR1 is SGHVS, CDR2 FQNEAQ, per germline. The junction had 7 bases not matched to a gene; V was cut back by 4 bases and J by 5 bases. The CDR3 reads CASSSIAGAVDTQYF. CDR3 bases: TGTGCCAGCAGCTCCATAGCGGGGGCTGTAGATACGCAGTATTTT.

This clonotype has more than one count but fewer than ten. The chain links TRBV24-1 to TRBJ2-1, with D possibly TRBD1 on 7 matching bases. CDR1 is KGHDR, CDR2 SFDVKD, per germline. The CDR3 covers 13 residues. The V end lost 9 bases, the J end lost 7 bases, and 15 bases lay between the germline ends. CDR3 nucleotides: TGTGCCACCGGGGGGACAGATGAGAATGAGCAGTTCTTC. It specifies CATGGTDENEQFF.

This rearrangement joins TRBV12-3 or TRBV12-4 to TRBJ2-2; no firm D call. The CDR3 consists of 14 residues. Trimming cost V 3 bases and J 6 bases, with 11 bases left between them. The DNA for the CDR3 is TGTGCCAGCAGTTTTCTCCTAGGGTCCGGGGAGCTGTTTTTT. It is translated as CASSFLLGSGELFF.

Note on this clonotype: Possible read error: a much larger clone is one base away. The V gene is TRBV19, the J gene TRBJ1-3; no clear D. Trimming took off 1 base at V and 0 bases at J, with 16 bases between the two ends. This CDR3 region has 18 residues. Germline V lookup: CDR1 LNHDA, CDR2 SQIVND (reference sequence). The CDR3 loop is CASSIARGLKSSGNTIYF. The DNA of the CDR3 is TGTGCCAGTAGTATAGCCCGCGGACTGAAGAGCTCTGGAAACACCATATATTTT.

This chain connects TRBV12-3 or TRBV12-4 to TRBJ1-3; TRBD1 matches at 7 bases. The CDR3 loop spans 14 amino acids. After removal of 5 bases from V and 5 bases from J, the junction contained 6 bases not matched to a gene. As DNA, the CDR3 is TGTGCCAGCAGTGGAGTGACAGGGAGAAACACCATATATTTT. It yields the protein CASSGVTGRNTIYF.

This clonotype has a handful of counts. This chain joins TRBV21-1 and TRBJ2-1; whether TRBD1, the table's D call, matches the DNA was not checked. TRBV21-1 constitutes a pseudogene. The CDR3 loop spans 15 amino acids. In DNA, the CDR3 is TGTGCCAGCAGCAATTCCGGGACAGCCTACAATGAGCAGTTCTTC. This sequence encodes CASSNSGTAYNEQFF.

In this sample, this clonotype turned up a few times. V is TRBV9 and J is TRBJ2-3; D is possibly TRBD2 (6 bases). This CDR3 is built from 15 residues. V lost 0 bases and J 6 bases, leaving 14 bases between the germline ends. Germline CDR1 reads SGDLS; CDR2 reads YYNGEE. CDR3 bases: TGTGCCAGCAGCGTAGACCCCATCCTAGCGGATACGCAGTATTTT. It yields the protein CASSVDPILADTQYF.

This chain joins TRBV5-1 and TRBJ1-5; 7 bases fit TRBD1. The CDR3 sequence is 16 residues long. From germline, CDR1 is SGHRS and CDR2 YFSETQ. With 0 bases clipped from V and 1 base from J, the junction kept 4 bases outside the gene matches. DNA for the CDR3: TGCGCCAGCAGCTTGGAAGGGGGCGCGAGCAATCAGCCCCAGCATTTT. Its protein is CASSLEGGASNQPQHF.

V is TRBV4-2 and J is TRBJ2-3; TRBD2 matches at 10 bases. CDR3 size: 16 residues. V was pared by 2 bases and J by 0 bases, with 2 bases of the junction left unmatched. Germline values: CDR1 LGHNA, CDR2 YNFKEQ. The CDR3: CASSQKLAGSTDTQYF. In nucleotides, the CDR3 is TGTGCCAGCAGCCAAAAACTAGCGGGGAGCACAGATACGCAGTATTTT.

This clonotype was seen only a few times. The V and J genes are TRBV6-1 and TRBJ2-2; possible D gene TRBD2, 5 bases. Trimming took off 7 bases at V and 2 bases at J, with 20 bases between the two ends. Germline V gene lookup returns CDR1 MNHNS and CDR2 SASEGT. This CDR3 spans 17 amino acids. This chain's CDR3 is CASTKFEGLANTGELFF. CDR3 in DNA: TGTGCCAGCACCAAATTTGAAGGACTGGCAAACACCGGGGAGCTGTTTTTT.

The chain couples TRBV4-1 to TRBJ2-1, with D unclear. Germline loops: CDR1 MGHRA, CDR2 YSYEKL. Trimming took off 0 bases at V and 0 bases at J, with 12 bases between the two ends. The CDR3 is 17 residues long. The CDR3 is CASSQEPARSSYNEQFF. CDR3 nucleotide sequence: TGCGCCAGCAGCCAAGAACCCGCGAGGAGCTCCTACAATGAGCAGTTCTTC.

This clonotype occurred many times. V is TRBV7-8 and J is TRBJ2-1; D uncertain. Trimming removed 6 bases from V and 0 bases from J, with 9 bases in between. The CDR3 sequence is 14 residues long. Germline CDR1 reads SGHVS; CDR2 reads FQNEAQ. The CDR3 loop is CASRKQISYNEQFF. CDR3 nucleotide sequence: TGTGCCAGCAGAAAGCAGATCTCCTACAATGAGCAGTTCTTC.

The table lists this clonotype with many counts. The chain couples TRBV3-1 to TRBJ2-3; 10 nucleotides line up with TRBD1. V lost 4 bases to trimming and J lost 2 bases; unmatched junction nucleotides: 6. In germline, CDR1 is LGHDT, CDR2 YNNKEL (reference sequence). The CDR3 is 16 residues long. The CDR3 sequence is CASSPWTGGDTDTQYF. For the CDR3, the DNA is TGTGCCAGCAGCCCTTGGACAGGGGGAGACACAGATACGCAGTATTTT.

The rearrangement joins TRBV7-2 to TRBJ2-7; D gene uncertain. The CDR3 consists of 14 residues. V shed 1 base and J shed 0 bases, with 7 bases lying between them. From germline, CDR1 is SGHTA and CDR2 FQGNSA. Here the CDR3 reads CASSLGRISYEQYF. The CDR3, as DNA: TGTGCCAGCAGCTTAGGACGGATCTCCTACGAGCAGTACTTC.

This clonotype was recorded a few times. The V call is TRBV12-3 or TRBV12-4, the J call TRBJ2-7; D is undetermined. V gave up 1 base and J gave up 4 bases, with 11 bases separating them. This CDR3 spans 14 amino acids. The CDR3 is CASSLVPSWYEQYF. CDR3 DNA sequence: TGTGCCAGCAGTTTAGTCCCCTCCTGGTACGAGCAGTACTTC.